The sequence of this T cell receptor (beta chain) was determined in a study of blood T cell repertoires in COVID-19. Sequencing used immunoSEQ multiplex PCR; TCRdb keeps in-frame clones, though not all of them. This sample has about 200,000 clones; 89% occur once, and the top ten carry approximately 8.1%. Membership in each cohort depended on participant-reported clinical history. Either two negative PCRs, clearance, or symptom resolution qualified Cohort 3 donors as recovered. V was trimmed by 1 base and J by 4 bases, leaving 13 bases between them. The CDR3 is 15 residues long. CDR1 and CDR2 from the germline V gene are MNHNS and SASEGT. This clone was found many times.

The TCR was taken from a woman in her late teens or twenties who had recovered from COVID-19. The genes are TRBV6-1 and TRBJ1-2; TRBD1 might be the D (5 bases). The material sequenced was PBMCs or T cells enriched from blood (not recorded which). The CDR3 DNA reads TGTGCCAGCAGTGAAGGAAAGGGAAGGGGCTATGGCTACACCTTC. Its translation is CASSEGKGRGYGYTF.